This T cell receptor beta chain was found in a study of blood T cells in healthy people across ages. Primers used in a second PCR of about 7 to 11 cycles were a sample-barcoded 5' primer and a J-beta primer mix. MiXCR, applied by TCRdb to the 5' RACE reads, yields one record per CDR3 protein. Among around 1,000,000 distinct CDR3 sequences listed, 35% to 40% were seen once. CDR1 is SGHKS, CDR2 YYEKEE, per germline (reference sequence). This CDR3 has 14 amino acids. V gave up 7 bases and J gave up 0 bases, with 11 bases separating them. Peripheral blood, roughly 9.1 milliliters per donor, was collected.

The chain uses TRBV5-5 and TRBJ1-5; D is undetermined. Sequenced: blood. The TCR sequence derives from a man between 18 and 29 years old in good health. The CDR3 spells CASSGSYSNQPQHF. The CDR3 DNA follows: TGTGCCAGCTCCGGTTCCTATAGCAATCAGCCCCAGCATTTT.